The 28 T cell receptor beta chains below come from one sample, sequenced in a study of cytomegalovirus exposure and HLA in healthy donors. Produced via immunoSEQ multiplex PCR; TCRdb's table is partial and in-frame only. The data contain 130,000 to 150,000 clones, roughly 87% of them singletons. Material: PBMCs. Receptors originate from a man younger than 35 in good health and CMV-seropositive.

The gene calls are TRBV19 and TRBJ1-5; 9 nucleotides align to TRBD1. J lost 6 bases, V lost 5 bases, and 5 bases had no gene match. CDR3 length: 14 residues. The germline CDR1 and CDR2 sequences are LNHDA and SQIVND (reference sequence). CDR3 in amino acids: CASSPDRGTQPQHF. Written as DNA, the CDR3 is TGTGCCAGTAGTCCGGACAGGGGCACTCAGCCCCAGCATTTT.

CDR3 residues: CASSKGQGANTEAFF. The CDR3 DNA reads TGTGCCAGCAGCAAGGGACAGGGGGCGAACACTGAAGCTTTCTTT. The rearrangement links TRBV21-1 to TRBJ1-1; the table's TRBD1 call for D was not verified on the DNA. TRBV21-1 is a recognized pseudogene. CDR3 size: 15 residues.

The genes are TRBV11-2 and TRBJ2-7, with D possibly TRBD2 on 5 matching bases. Germline CDR1 and CDR2: SGHAT and FQNNGV. Trimming pared 1 base from V and 9 bases from J, leaving 16 bases between. This CDR3 contains 14 residues. DNA for the CDR3: TGTGCCAGCAGCTTAGCTCTAGGTAATGGAGGGCAGTACTTC. This codes for CASSLALGNGGQYF.

V and J are TRBV5-5 and TRBJ2-5; 8 bases match TRBD1. From germline, CDR1 is SGHKS and CDR2 YYEKEE (reference sequence). CDR3 length: 15 residues. The J segment lost 2 bases and the V segment lost 1 base, leaving 4 bases of the junction unmatched. This CDR3 is CASSLSRTGQETQYF. The CDR3 DNA reads TGTGCCAGCAGCTTGAGTCGGACAGGGCAAGAGACCCAGTACTTC.

The rearrangement uses TRBV7-8 and TRBJ2-7, with D possibly TRBD1 on 6 matching bases. Trimming cost V 5 bases and J 0 bases, with 23 bases left between them. Germline V gives CDR1 SGHVS, CDR2 FQNEAQ. CDR3 length equals 18 residues. In DNA form, the CDR3 reads TGTGCCAGCAGCCCCACATCGATAGGACAGACCCACTCCTACGAGCAGTACTTC. Translation: CASSPTSIGQTHSYEQYF.

The chain is built from TRBV7-9 and TRBJ2-7; TRBD2 matches 9 bases. The CDR3 has 13 residues. The trim removed 6 bases at V and 7 bases at J, leaving 7 bases unmatched. Germline lookup yields CDR1 SEHNR and CDR2 FQNEAQ (reference sequence). CDR3 bases: TGTGCCAGCAGTGCTAGCGGGGCCGGTGAGCAGTACTTC. This sequence encodes CASSASGAGEQYF.

This sequence joins TRBV6-5 and TRBJ2-2; 7 nucleotides line up with TRBD1. CDR1 is MNHEY and CDR2 is SVGAGI in the germline V gene. Germline trimming cut 5 bases from V and 0 bases from J; bases unmatched to any gene: 3. The CDR3 covers 15 residues. CDR3 region: CASSPDRANTGELFF. The CDR3 region has the DNA TGTGCCAGCAGTCCCGACAGGGCGAACACCGGGGAGCTGTTTTTT.

The chain is built from TRBV6-1 and TRBJ2-5; no definite D call. CDR1 and CDR2 from the germline V gene are MNHNS and SASEGT. This CDR3 is 12 amino acids long. Trimming stripped 7 bases from V and 5 bases from J, with 11 bases between. For the CDR3, the DNA is TGTGCCAGCACCAGAACCCCTGAGACCCAGTACTTC. This codes for CASTRTPETQYF.

V gene TRBV13 combines with J gene TRBJ1-3; maybe TRBD1 (5 bases). This CDR3 contains 17 residues. Per germline, CDR1 PRHDT and CDR2 FYEKMQ (reference sequence). The V and J ends lost 8 bases and 1 base respectively, with 21 bases between them. In DNA, the CDR3 is TGTGCCAGCGCTAAATCCTTCCCCCAGGGTTCTGGAAACACCATATATTTT. Its protein product is CASAKSFPQGSGNTIYF.

The chain carries TRBV2 and TRBJ1-1; D is perhaps TRBD1 (5 bases). Germline V lookup: CDR1 SNHLY, CDR2 FYNNEI. The V gene lost 6 bases and the J gene lost 1 base, with 9 bases spanning the gap. The CDR3 spans 13 residues. The CDR3 loop reads CASSSDRNTEAFF. CDR3 coding DNA: TGTGCCAGCAGCTCAGACAGGAACACTGAAGCTTTCTTT.

This clone occurred a few times. The gene calls are TRBV12-5 and TRBJ1-1; D is undetermined. The V end lost 1 base, the J end lost 3 bases, and 3 bases lay between the germline ends. Germline assignment: CDR1 LGHNT and CDR2 FRNRAP. The CDR3 loop spans 12 amino acids. CDR3 nucleotide sequence: TGTGCTAGTGGTTTGGGGCACACTGAAGCTTTCTTT. It translates to CASGLGHTEAFF.

This chain joins TRBV6-5 and TRBJ1-2, with 7 bases aligning to TRBD1. Trimming cost V 5 bases and J 7 bases; bases outside gene matches: 10. The germline CDR1 and CDR2 sequences are MNHEY and SVGAGI. The CDR3 is 14 residues long. CDR3 residues: CASSTYGTERGYTF. In DNA form, the CDR3 reads TGTGCCAGCAGTACATACGGGACAGAGCGTGGCTACACCTTC.

The chain couples TRBV7-5 to TRBJ2-7; TRBD1 is the table's D call, not checked against the DNA. TRBV7-5 is an annotated pseudogene. The CDR3 extends over 12 amino acids. CDR3 in amino acids: CVRRNTGNEQYF. The CDR3 nucleotides are TGTGTCAGAAGGAACACAGGGAACGAGCAGTACTTC.

The rearrangement links TRBV28 to TRBJ2-5, with D perhaps TRBD1 (7 bases). The CDR3 length is 13 residues. CDR1 and CDR2 from the germline V gene are MDHEN and SYDVKM. V was clipped by 6 bases and J by 7 bases, with 15 bases between them. DNA for the CDR3: TGTGCCAGCAGACAGGGGACGGGGGTGACCCAGTACTTC. This gives the protein CASRQGTGVTQYF.

The V call is TRBV9, the J call TRBJ2-1, with D possibly being TRBD2 (6 bases). V was shortened by 3 bases and J by 8 bases, with 18 bases between the two germline ends. The CDR3 totals 15 residues. Germline CDR1 is SGDLS and CDR2 is YYNGEE. CDR3 residues: CASSGTGTPFDEQFF. CDR3 sequence (DNA): TGTGCCAGCAGCGGCACCGGGACTCCCTTCGATGAGCAGTTCTTC.

V and J are TRBV5-1 and TRBJ2-2, with D unclear. The CDR3 runs to 13 residues. The germline V and J ends were trimmed by 0 bases and 6 bases, with 6 bases remaining between them. Germline lookup yields CDR1 SGHRS and CDR2 YFSETQ. DNA for the CDR3: TGCGCCAGCAGCTTGGGTCCCGCCGGGGAGCTGTTTTTT. This encodes CASSLGPAGELFF.

The chain combines TRBV5-1 with TRBJ2-3; 11 nucleotides line up with TRBD2. V lost 4 bases, J lost 5 bases, and 9 bases stayed unmatched. CDR1 is SGHRS, CDR2 YFSETQ, per germline. The CDR3 runs to 16 residues. The CDR3 reads CASSVSGGAERDTQYF. The CDR3 DNA reads TGCGCCAGCAGCGTTAGCGGGGGGGCCGAAAGAGATACGCAGTATTTT.

This chain links TRBV5-1 with TRBJ2-2; TRBD2 aligns across 7 bases. In germline, CDR1 is SGHRS, CDR2 YFSETQ. The CDR3 totals 16 residues. Losses at the gene ends were 4 bases for V and 3 bases for J; bases not matched to a gene: 9. CDR3 loop: CASSLLGLGYTGELFF. In nucleotides, the CDR3 is TGCGCCAGCAGCCTGCTTGGACTAGGCTACACCGGGGAGCTGTTTTTT.

This clone was found once. The CDR3 coding sequence is TGTGCCATCAGTGAAGGACAGGCGAGCTCCTACGAGCAGTACTTC. It specifies CAISEGQASSYEQYF. J is TRBJ2-7 and V is TRBV10-3; TRBD1 matches 7 bases. CDR3 size: 15 residues. V was clipped by 3 bases and J by 0 bases; unmatched bases: 5. The germline V gene encodes CDR1 ENHRY and CDR2 SYGVKD.

The chain is built from TRBV5-4 and TRBJ1-4, with a tentative D call TRBD1 (5 bases). There are 13 residues in the CDR3. V lost 4 bases, J lost 8 bases, and 12 bases lay in between. Germline-derived CDR1 and CDR2 are SGHNT and YYREEE (reference sequence). The CDR3 DNA reads TGTGCCAGCAGCCGGGTGCGGGGGGAAAAACTGTTTTTT. This codes for CASSRVRGEKLFF.

The count of this clone is one. J is TRBJ1-1 and V is TRBV6-1, with D perhaps matching TRBD1 (6 bases). Germline CDR1 reads MNHNS; CDR2 reads SASEGT. The CDR3 loop spans 16 amino acids. Deletions cut 0 bases from V and 10 bases from J, with 21 bases between. This CDR3 is CASSEAFRQASEAAFF. The CDR3 bases are TGTGCCAGCAGTGAAGCATTTAGACAGGCAAGTGAAGCAGCTTTCTTT.

V is TRBV5-1 and J is TRBJ1-5; D is unresolved. The CDR3 loop spans 13 amino acids. Per germline, CDR1 SGHRS and CDR2 YFSETQ. V lost 0 bases, J lost 4 bases, and 5 bases lay in between. The CDR3 DNA reads TGCGCCAGCAGCTTGGGTGAGAATCAGCCCCAGCATTTT. Translated: CASSLGENQPQHF.

The chain combines TRBV5-1 with TRBJ1-2, with 7 positions matching TRBD1. Germline CDR1 SGHRS, CDR2 YFSETQ. J lost 9 bases, V lost 0 bases, and 2 bases had no gene match. The CDR3 totals 12 residues. In DNA form, the CDR3 reads TGCGCCAGCAGCTTGGAGACAGGGAGCTACACCTTC. It codes for CASSLETGSYTF.

This chain connects TRBV30 to TRBJ2-7; D is uncertain. Germline V lookup: CDR1 GTSNPN, CDR2 SVGIG (reference sequence). The length of the CDR3 is 13 residues. Trimming pared 1 base from V and 5 bases from J, leaving 12 bases between. The CDR3: CAWSGSKSHEQYF. DNA for the CDR3: TGTGCCTGGAGTGGTAGCAAGAGCCACGAGCAGTACTTC. Looking up the rest from reference TRBV30 and TRBJ2-7 gives the full variable domain: SQTIHQWPATLVQPVGSPLSLECTVEGTSNPNLYWYRQAAGRGLQLLFYSVGIGQISSEVPQNLSASRPQDRQFILSSKKLLLSDSGFYLCAWSGSKSHEQYFGPGTRLTVT.

This sequence joins TRBV19 and TRBJ2-1; a weak D match, TRBD2 (5 bases). The CDR3 sequence is 17 residues long. Trimming shortened V by 5 bases and J by 0 bases, and 17 bases separated the two germline ends. Germline V gene sequence: CDR1 LNHDA, CDR2 SQIVND (reference sequence). CDR3 sequence: CASSSPLDWSSYNEQFF. CDR3 nucleotide sequence: TGTGCCAGTAGTTCCCCACTAGACTGGAGCTCCTACAATGAGCAGTTCTTC.

The CDR3 here is CASSYRDRGEKLFF. CDR3 sequence (DNA): TGTGCCAGCAGCTACCGGGACAGGGGTGAAAAACTGTTTTTT. V usage is TRBV7-9 and J usage is TRBJ1-4; 10 bases align to TRBD1. The CDR3 totals 14 residues. CDR1 and CDR2 from the germline V gene are SEHNR and FQNEAQ (reference sequence). Germline trimming cut 4 bases from V and 7 bases from J; bases unmatched to any gene: 3.

The rearrangement links TRBV5-1 to TRBJ2-3; the match to TRBD2 covers 9 bases. The CDR3 runs to 14 residues. The germline gives CDR1 SGHRS, CDR2 YFSETQ. V shed 2 bases, J shed 6 bases, and the junction held 4 bases outside the gene matches. The DNA for the CDR3 is TGCGCCAGCAGCTTTAGCGGGAGCGGGGATACGCAGTATTTT. Translated: CASSFSGSGDTQYF.

The chain employs TRBV7-8 and TRBJ2-5; 10 nucleotides match TRBD1. The CDR3 sequence is 15 residues long. In germline, CDR1 is SGHVS, CDR2 FQNEAQ. The ends lost 4 bases at V and 5 bases at J; junction bases unmatched: 7. The CDR3 DNA follows: TGTGCCAGCAGCTCCGGGACAGGGGAATCCGAGACCCAGTACTTC. It encodes CASSSGTGESETQYF.